What follows are 15 T cell receptor beta chains derived from one specimen sequenced in a study of shared clonotypes between healthy human individuals. Repertoires were generated with immunoSEQ multiplex PCR, while TCRdb's copy carries only in-frame clones and drops some. The sample shows roughly 1,600,000 clones, less than 99% of them seen only once. Sequenced: naive CD4+ T cells sorted from blood. The subset is: CD45RA+ positively selected. Receptor source: a man aged 25 to 40 in good health.

The chain joins TRBV19 to TRBJ1-2; 7 positions agree with TRBD1. The V gene end was trimmed by 10 bases and the J gene end by 4 bases; junction bases not matched to a gene: 15. The CDR3 loop spans 15 amino acids. Germline V CDR1 and CDR2: LNHDA, SQIVND (reference sequence). The CDR3 coding sequence is TGTGCCACCGAGACAGGGCGGGCTTCAAGCTATGGCTACACCTTC. Its translation: CATETGRASSYGYTF.

DNA for the CDR3: TGTGCCAGCAGCCCAATCGGACAGGGTTTCCACGAGCAGTACTTC. Amino acids: CASSPIGQGFHEQYF. The rearrangement uses TRBV7-9 and TRBJ2-7; 8 nucleotides match TRBD1. The CDR3 has 15 amino acids. Germline CDR1 reads SEHNR; CDR2 reads FQNEAQ (reference sequence). V gave up 5 bases and J gave up 5 bases; unmatched junction bases: 11.

This chain links TRBV11-2 with TRBJ2-2, with D possibly matching TRBD1 (5 bases). The germline gives CDR1 SGHAT, CDR2 FQNNGV. The ends were cut back, 2 bases at V and 5 bases at J, with 15 bases in the middle. CDR3 length: 16 amino acids. CDR3 in DNA: TGTGCCAGCAGCTTACCCCGGGCAGGGCCGACCGGGGAGCTGTTTTTT. This sequence encodes CASSLPRAGPTGELFF.

The J gene is TRBJ2-7, the V gene TRBV29-1; D possibly corresponds to TRBD2 (5 bases). The CDR3 length is 11 residues. The V and J ends lost 6 bases and 13 bases respectively, with 19 bases between them. Germline V gene sequence: CDR1 SQVTM, CDR2 ANQGSEA. For the CDR3, the DNA is TGCAGCGTACTAGTTGGGATATACCTCTACTTC. Its translation: CSVLVGIYLYF.

The genes are TRBV5-1 and TRBJ2-6, with unresolved D. Per germline, CDR1 SGHRS and CDR2 YFSETQ. Trimming pared 1 base from V and 0 bases from J, leaving 14 bases between. The CDR3 is 18 residues long. The CDR3: CASSLLGSPFSGANVLTF. The DNA for the CDR3 is TGCGCCAGCAGCTTGCTGGGCTCCCCTTTCTCTGGGGCCAACGTCCTGACTTTC.

This sequence joins TRBV5-4 and TRBJ2-7; D call uncertain. Trimming left V 4 bases short and J 2 bases short, with 19 bases between. This CDR3 has 16 amino acids. CDR1 SGHNT and CDR2 YYREEE come from the germline V gene (reference sequence). This CDR3 reads CASSPSPRLGTYEQYF. The CDR3 bases are TGTGCCAGCAGCCCCTCCCCCCGGTTGGGTACCTACGAGCAGTACTTC.

The V gene is TRBV7-2, the J gene TRBJ2-7; D is ambiguous. Germline V CDR1 and CDR2: SGHTA, FQGNSA. The CDR3 is made up of 13 amino acids. With 5 bases removed from V and 6 bases from J, the gap between germline ends came to 14 bases. The chain's CDR3 is CASSPLVLGEQYF. In nucleotides, the CDR3 is TGTGCCAGCAGCCCCTTGGTCCTGGGCGAGCAGTACTTC.

The chain employs TRBV6-1 and TRBJ2-7; D is unresolved. The CDR3 is 15 amino acids. Germline CDR1 MNHNS, CDR2 SASEGT. The germline V and J ends were trimmed by 4 bases and 0 bases, with 13 bases remaining between them. The CDR3 bases are TGTGCCAGCAGTGTCGGCAGACTGAGCTCCTACGAGCAGTACTTC. Protein: CASSVGRLSSYEQYF.

The chain couples TRBV5-1 to TRBJ2-7, with D tentatively TRBD1 (5 bases). The germline gives CDR1 SGHRS, CDR2 YFSETQ. V lost 3 bases and J 4 bases, leaving 17 bases between the germline ends. The CDR3 sequence is 15 residues long. The CDR3 protein is CASSSQQATLYEQYF. The CDR3 DNA reads TGCGCCAGCAGCTCACAACAGGCAACACTATACGAGCAGTACTTC.

This clone was seen once. The genes are TRBV19 and TRBJ1-5, with TRBD1 matching 8 bases. CDR1 is LNHDA, CDR2 SQIVND, per germline (reference sequence). This CDR3 region has 19 residues. V trimming: 6 bases; J trimming: 2 bases; junction bases outside the gene matches: 18. As DNA, the CDR3 is TGTGCCAGTAGGAAAAGGTCGGCTACACAGGGACAGGGCAATCAGCCCCAGCATTTT. It translates to CASRKRSATQGQGNQPQHF. The full variable domain, completed using reference TRBV19 and TRBJ1-5, is DGGITQSPKYLFRKEGQNVTLSCEQNLNHDAMYWYRQDPGQGLRLIYYSQIVNDFQKGDIAEGYSVSREKKESFPLTVTSAQKNPTAFYLCASRKRSATQGQGNQPQHFGDGTRLSIL.

The V call is TRBV27, the J call TRBJ2-7; 7 positions match TRBD2. J gave up 0 bases and V 0 bases, and 8 bases lay outside the gene matches. Germline-derived CDR1 and CDR2 are MNHEY and SMNVEV (reference sequence). CDR3 length equals 17 residues. In DNA, the CDR3 is TGTGCCAGCAGTTTATCCGCCGGGAGGTCTAGCTCCTACGAGCAGTACTTC. This sequence encodes CASSLSAGRSSSYEQYF.

The chain's CDR3 is CASSFRDRAHDGYTF. The CDR3 DNA reads TGTGCCAGTAGCTTCCGGGACAGGGCACATGATGGCTACACCTTC. This chain links TRBV19 with TRBJ1-2; 9 nucleotides line up with TRBD1. V was pared by 6 bases and J by 6 bases, with 11 bases of the junction left unmatched. Germline CDR1 LNHDA, CDR2 SQIVND (reference sequence). CDR3 length: 15 amino acids.

This chain joins TRBV18 and TRBJ1-4; D ambiguous. Germline V gene sequence: CDR1 KGHSH, CDR2 LQKENI. V gave up 0 bases and J gave up 0 bases, with 11 bases separating them. The CDR3 covers 17 residues. The CDR3 nucleotides are TGTGCCAGCTCACCACCAGGAGGGTTCGCAACTAATGAAAAACTGTTTTTT. Protein sequence: CASSPPGGFATNEKLFF.

The chain employs TRBV10-3 and TRBJ2-2, with 13 bases that match TRBD2. Germline V gene lookup returns CDR1 ENHRY and CDR2 SYGVKD. The CDR3 loop spans 18 amino acids. Trimming cost V 6 bases and J 1 base; bases outside gene matches: 8. In DNA, the CDR3 is TGTGCCATCAGCCAACTAGCGGGAGGGGATGTGAACACCGGGGAGCTGTTTTTT. Residues: CAISQLAGGDVNTGELFF.

In this sample, this clone turned up once. This CDR3 reads CASSVNGNNNEQFF. Here the CDR3 DNA reads TGTGCCAGCAGCGTAAACGGGAATAACAATGAGCAGTTCTTC. The genes are TRBV11-2 and TRBJ2-1; the D gene is possibly TRBD2 (5 bases). The length of the CDR3 is 14 residues. V was clipped by 5 bases and J by 5 bases, with 13 bases between them. CDR1 is SGHAT and CDR2 is FQNNGV in the germline V gene.